This T cell receptor (beta chain) was obtained from a study of T-cell memory formation after mild COVID-19 (dated by TCRdb to the early 2020s). Context from the whole study: Most TCR sequence clusters were specific to one of the two donors. In two donors, T-cell clones that expanded and contracted after mild COVID-19 were tracked by sequencing TCRalpha and TCRbeta repertoires over time. Two young, previously healthy adult volunteers, one female and one male, were included in the cohort.

PBMCs were isolated by Ficoll-Paque density gradient centrifugation. Points on this clonotype: Its antigen is unknown. Base qualities are not provided; no much larger clone lies one nucleotide away.

Sequencing was carried out with an Illumina NovaSeq 6000. Using 5'RACE with constant-segment primers, TCRalpha and TCRbeta cDNA libraries were constructed, with sample barcodes and unique molecular identifiers added in the process. Trizol reagent was used to extract RNA from every sample. Library amplification was performed in two PCR steps, and a second sample barcode and Illumina TruSeq adapters were introduced in the second step. Libraries were sequenced on an Illumina NovaSeq with 2 x 150 bp paired-end reads. The study's processing was this. Reads were demultiplexed and collapsed into UMI-guided consensus sequences with migec v1.2.7. Using mixcr v2.1.11, the UMI consensuses were aligned to TRA and TRB V and J templates and assembled into clonotypes. Clonotypes were classified as expanded or contracted when called significant by both edgeR and NoisET, with noise models trained on biological replicates. For edgeR calls, a false discovery rate-adjusted p below 0.01 and a log2 fold-change threshold of 1 were applied. As an exploratory analysis of dynamics, max-normalized trajectories of the 1000 most abundant clonotypes were examined by PCA with hierarchical clustering. Separately sequenced CD4+ and CD8+ repertoires were used to assign the CD4 or CD8 phenotype of responding clones. TCRdb trimmed the raw reads at Q25, called clones with MiXCR and kept productive beta chains. Rows matching on CDR3 protein sequence are summarized as one entry with the most common DNA and genes. TCRdb's processing, not the authors', yielded these V and J calls. The sample table shows about 49,000 distinct CDR3 sequences, and around 7% are seen once. The ten largest account for approximately 1.5% of the sample.

Including the terminal cysteine and phenylalanine, the CDR3 comprises 15 residues. Of the read, only the CDR3 DNA is kept; its 45 bases are in frame from base 1. V loses 5 bases of germline sequence and J loses 1 base, and the interval between the two ends is 13 bases. CDR1 MDHEN and CDR2 SYDVKM are derived from the germline V gene. Findings and caveats that apply to the study as a whole: Clones contracting from day 15 to 85 had balanced CD4/CD8 phenotypes, while a second wave expanding from day 15 to 37 was biased towards CD4+. Some responding clones were detected in pre-infection memory, suggesting pre-existing cross-reactive memory T cells joined the SARS-CoV-2 response. Contracting CD4+ clones were found mainly in CM and EM memory subsets, while CD8+ clones were enriched in EMRA. SARS-CoV-2 specificity of the second-wave clones peaking on day 37 was not confirmed. Only a couple of mild cases were covered by the study, and larger cohorts that include severe cases with pre-infection samples were considered necessary.

This TCR was sampled from a young man who had mild COVID-19 (a few samples of this study predate the infection). The sample titles of this study are shuffled in the database, so cell type and time point are left out; the donor was told from shared clones. Sequenced input: PBMCs or a T cell subset sorted from them (not recorded which). The sequence links TRBV28 to TRBJ2-3; TRBD1 could be the D gene, as 5 bases match. In nucleotides, the sequence is TGTGCCAGCAGTATCAGGGTAGGGGGCACAGATACGCAGTATTTT. Its product reads: CASSIRVGGTDTQYF.